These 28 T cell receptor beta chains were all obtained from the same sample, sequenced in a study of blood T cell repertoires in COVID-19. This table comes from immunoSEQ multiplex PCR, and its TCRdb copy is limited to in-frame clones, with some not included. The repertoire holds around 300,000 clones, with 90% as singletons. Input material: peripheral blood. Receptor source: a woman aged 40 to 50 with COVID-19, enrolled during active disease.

The CDR3 region is CASSFSGWPEAFF. The CDR3 DNA follows: TGTGCCAGCAGTTTTTCGGGGTGGCCTGAAGCTTTCTTT. This sequence joins TRBV27 and TRBJ1-1; D uncertain. The V gene lost 3 bases and the J gene lost 6 bases, with 11 bases spanning the gap. The germline CDR1 and CDR2 sequences are MNHEY and SMNVEV (reference sequence). This CDR3 comprises 13 residues.

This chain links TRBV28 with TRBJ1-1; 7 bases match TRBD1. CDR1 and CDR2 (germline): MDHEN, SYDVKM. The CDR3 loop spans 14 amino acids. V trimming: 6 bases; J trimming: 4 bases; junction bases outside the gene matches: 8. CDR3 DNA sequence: TGTGCCAGCAGGGAAACAGGGGCTCCCACTGAAGCTTTCTTT. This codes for CASRETGAPTEAFF.

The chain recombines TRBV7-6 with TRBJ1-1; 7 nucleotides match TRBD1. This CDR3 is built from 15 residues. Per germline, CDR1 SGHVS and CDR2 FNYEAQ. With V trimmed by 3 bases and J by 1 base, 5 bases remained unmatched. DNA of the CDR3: TGTGCCAGCAGCTTTCGTACAGGGGCGAACACTGAAGCTTTCTTT. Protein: CASSFRTGANTEAFF.

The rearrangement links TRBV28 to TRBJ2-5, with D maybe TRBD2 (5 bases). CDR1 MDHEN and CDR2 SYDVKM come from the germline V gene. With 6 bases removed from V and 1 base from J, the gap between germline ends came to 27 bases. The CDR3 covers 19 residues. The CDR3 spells CASSIIFTPGGLLQETQYF. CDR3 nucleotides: TGTGCCAGCAGCATTATTTTCACCCCCGGAGGACTCCTCCAAGAGACCCAGTACTTC.

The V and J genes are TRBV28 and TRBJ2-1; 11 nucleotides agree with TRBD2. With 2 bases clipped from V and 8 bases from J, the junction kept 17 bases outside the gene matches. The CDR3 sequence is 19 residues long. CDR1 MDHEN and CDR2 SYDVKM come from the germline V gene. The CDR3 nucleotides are TGTGCCAGCAGTTTACCCCTTTTACCTAGCGGGAGGAGTGGTTATGAGCAGTTCTTC. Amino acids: CASSLPLLPSGRSGYEQFF.

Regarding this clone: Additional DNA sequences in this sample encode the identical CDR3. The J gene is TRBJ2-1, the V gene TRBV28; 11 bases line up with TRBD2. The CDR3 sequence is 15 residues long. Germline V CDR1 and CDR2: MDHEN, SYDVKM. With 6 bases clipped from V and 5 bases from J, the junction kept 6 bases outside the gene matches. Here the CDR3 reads CASSPGTSGHNEQFF. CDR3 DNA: TGTGCCAGCAGCCCTGGGACTAGCGGACACAATGAGCAGTTCTTC. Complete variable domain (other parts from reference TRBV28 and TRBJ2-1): DVKVTQSSRYLVKRTGEKVFLECVQDMDHENMFWYRQDPGLGLRLIYFSYDVKMKEKGDIPEGYSVSREKKERFSLILESASTNQTSMYLCASSPGTSGHNEQFFGPGTRLTVL.

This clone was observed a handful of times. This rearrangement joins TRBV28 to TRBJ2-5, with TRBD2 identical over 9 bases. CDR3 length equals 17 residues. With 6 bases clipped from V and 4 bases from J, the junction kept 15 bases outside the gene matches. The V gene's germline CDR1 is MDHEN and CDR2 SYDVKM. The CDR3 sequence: CASSLGRGGIGGETQYF. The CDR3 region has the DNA TGTGCCAGCAGCCTTGGGCGGGGGGGTATCGGAGGAGAGACCCAGTACTTC.

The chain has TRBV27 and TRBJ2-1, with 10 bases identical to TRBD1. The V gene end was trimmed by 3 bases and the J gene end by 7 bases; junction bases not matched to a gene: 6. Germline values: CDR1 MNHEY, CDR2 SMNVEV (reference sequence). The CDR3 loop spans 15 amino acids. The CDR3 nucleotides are TGTGCCAGCAGTTTGGCTTGGGACAGGGGAAATGAGCAGTTCTTC. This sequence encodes CASSLAWDRGNEQFF.

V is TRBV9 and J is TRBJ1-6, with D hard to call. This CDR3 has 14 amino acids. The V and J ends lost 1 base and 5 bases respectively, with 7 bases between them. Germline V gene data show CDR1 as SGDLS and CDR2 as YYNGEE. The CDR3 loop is CASSVRRDNSPLHF. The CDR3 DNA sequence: TGTGCCAGCAGCGTAAGACGGGATAATTCACCCCTCCACTTT.

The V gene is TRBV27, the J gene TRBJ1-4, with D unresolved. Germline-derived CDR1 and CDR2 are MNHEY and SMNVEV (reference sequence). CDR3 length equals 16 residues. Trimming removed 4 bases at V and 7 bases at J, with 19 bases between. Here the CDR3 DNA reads TGTGCCAGCAGTTCCGTATCCCCCACAACAGTTGAAAAACTGTTTTTT. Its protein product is CASSSVSPTTVEKLFF. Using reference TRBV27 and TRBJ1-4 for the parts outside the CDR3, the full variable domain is EAQVTQNPRYLITVTGKKLTVTCSQNMNHEYMSWYRQDPGLGLRQIYYSMNVEVTDKGDVPEGYKVSRKEKRNFPLILESPSPNQTSLYFCASSSVSPTTVEKLFFGSGTQLSVL.

The CDR3 is CASIPTGNTEAFF. CDR3 DNA: TGTGCCAGCATCCCGACGGGGAACACTGAAGCTTTCTTT. This chain links TRBV12-3 or TRBV12-4 with TRBJ1-1; D is unclear. The CDR3 covers 13 residues. V was clipped by 7 bases and J by 1 base, with 10 bases between them.

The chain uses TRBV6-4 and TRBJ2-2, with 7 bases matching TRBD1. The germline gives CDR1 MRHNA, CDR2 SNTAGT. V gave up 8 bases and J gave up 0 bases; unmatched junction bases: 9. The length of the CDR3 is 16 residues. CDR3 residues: CASGRGGLTNTGELFF. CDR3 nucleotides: TGTGCCAGCGGGAGAGGGGGCTTAACGAACACCGGGGAGCTGTTTTTT.

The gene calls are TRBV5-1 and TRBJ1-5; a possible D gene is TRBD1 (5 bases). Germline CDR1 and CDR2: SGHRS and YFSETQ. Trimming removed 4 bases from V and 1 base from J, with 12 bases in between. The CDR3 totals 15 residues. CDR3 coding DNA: TGCGCCAGCAGCCGGGACGGAGGGAGCAATCAGCCCCAGCATTTT. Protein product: CASSRDGGSNQPQHF.

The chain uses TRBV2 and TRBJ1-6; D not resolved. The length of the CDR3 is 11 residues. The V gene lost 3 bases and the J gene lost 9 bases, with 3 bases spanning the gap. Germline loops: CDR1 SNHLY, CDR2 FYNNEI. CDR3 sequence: CASSESSPLHF. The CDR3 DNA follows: TGTGCCAGCAGTGAGAGTTCACCCCTCCACTTT.

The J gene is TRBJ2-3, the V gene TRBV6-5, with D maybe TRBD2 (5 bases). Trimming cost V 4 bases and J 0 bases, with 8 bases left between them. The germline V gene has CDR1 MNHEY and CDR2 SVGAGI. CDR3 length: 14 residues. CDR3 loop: CASSLRRSTDTQYF. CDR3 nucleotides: TGTGCCAGCAGTTTGCGGAGGAGCACAGATACGCAGTATTTT.

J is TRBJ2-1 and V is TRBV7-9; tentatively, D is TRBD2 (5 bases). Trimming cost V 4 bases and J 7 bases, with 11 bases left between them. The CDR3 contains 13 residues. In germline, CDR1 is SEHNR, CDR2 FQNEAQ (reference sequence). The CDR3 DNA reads TGTGCCAGCAGCTCCCCTAGCTTTAATGAGCAGTTCTTC. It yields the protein CASSSPSFNEQFF.

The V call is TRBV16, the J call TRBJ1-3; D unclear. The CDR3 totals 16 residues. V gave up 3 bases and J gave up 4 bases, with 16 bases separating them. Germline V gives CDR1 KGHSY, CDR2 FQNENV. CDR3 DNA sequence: TGTGCCAGCAGCCATGGTAGCCCATCATCGGGAAACACCATATATTTT. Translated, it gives CASSHGSPSSGNTIYF.

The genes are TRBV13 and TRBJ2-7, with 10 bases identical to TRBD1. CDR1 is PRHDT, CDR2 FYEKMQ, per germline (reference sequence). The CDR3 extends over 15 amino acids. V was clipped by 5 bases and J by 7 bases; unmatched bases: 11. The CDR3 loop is CASSLPGQGRREQYF. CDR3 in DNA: TGTGCCAGCAGCCTTCCGGGACAGGGGCGCCGGGAGCAGTACTTC.

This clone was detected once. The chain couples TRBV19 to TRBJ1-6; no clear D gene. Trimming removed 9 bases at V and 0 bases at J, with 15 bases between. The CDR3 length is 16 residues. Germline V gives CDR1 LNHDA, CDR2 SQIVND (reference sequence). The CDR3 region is CASMRAANSYNSPLHF. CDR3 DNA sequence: TGTGCCAGCATGCGGGCGGCCAACTCCTATAATTCACCCCTCCACTTT.

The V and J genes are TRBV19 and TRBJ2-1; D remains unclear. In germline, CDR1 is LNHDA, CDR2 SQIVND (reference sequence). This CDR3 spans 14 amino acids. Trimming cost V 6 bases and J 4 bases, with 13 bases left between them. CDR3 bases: TGTGCCAGTAGCCCTTACCCGGTTTACAATGAGCAGTTCTTC. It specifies CASSPYPVYNEQFF.

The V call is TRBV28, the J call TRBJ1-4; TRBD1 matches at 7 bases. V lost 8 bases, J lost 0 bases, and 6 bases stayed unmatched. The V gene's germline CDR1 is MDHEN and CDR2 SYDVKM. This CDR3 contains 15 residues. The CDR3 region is CASAQGGPTNEKLFF. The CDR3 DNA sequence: TGTGCCAGCGCCCAGGGGGGCCCAACTAATGAAAAACTGTTTTTT.

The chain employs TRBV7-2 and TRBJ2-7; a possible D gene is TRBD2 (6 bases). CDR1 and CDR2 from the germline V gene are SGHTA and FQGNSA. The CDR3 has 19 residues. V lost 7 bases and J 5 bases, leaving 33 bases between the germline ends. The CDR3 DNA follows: TGTGCCAGCACCAAATTTGGTGTTGGGCGGGGCACAAATGTCGACGAGCAGTACTTC. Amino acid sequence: CASTKFGVGRGTNVDEQYF.

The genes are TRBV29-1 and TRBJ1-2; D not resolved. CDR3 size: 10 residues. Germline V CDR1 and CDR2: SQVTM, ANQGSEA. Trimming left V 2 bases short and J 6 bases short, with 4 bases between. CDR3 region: CSVEHNGYTF. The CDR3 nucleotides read TGCAGCGTTGAACACAATGGCTACACCTTC.

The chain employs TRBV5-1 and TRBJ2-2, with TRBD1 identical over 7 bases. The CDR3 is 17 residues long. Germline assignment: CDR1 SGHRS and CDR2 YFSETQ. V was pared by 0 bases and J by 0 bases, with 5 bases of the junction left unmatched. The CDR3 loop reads CASSLEPTGANTGELFF. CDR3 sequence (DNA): TGCGCCAGCAGCTTGGAACCAACAGGGGCGAACACCGGGGAGCTGTTTTTT.

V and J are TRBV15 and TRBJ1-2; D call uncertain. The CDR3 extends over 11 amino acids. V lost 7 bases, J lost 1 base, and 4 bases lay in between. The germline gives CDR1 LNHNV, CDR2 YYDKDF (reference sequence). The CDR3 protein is CATNNNYGYTF. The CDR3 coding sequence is TGTGCCACCAACAATAACTATGGCTACACCTTC.

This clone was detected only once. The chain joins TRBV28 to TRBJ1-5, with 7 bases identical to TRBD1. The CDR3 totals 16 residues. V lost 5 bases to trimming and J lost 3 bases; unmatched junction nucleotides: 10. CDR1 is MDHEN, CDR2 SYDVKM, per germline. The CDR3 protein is CASSLEGTVYNQPQHF. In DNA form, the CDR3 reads TGTGCCAGCAGTCTGGAAGGGACAGTCTACAATCAGCCCCAGCATTTT.

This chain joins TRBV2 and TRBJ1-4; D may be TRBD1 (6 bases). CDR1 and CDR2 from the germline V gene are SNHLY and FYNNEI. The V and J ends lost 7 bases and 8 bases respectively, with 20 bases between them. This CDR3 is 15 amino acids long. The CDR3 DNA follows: TGTGCCAGCACCCAAAGTTTGGGGGCGGACGAAAAACTGTTTTTT. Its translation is CASTQSLGADEKLFF.

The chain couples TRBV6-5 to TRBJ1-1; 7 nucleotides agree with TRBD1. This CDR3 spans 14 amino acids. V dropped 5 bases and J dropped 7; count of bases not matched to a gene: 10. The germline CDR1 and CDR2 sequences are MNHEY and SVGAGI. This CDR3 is CASSLPGQSFEAFF. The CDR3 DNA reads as TGTGCCAGCAGTCTACCGGGACAGTCCTTTGAAGCTTTCTTT.